This TCR beta chain was documented in a study of shared clonotypes between healthy human individuals (TCRdb year 2020). Some background on the complete study: The cohort included three men and a couple of women between 18 and 49 years of age. For each donor, three plates each were used for CD4 naive and CD4 memory, two plates were used for CD8 naive, and one plate was used for CD8 memory. To estimate repertoire size and how much clonotype sharing occurs between individuals, the study deeply sequenced the blood TCR repertoires of 4 to 6 healthy adults. To increase sequencing depth and limit assay-specific biases, different laboratories used diverse techniques to prepare libraries and sequence TCR repertoires. Leukapheresis yielded between about 0.85 and 9 billion PBMCs per donor. Paper-wide results and their limitations: Estimated clonotype richness was generally larger for naive than for memory subsets. The small number of donors limited the genetic and exposure-history diversity represented. Across four donors, around 5% of naive CD4, approximately 3.6% of naive CD8, 2% to 2.5% of memory CD4, and approximately 0.4% of memory CD8 clonotypes were shared. Sampling was limited to blood, and TCR repertoires in tissue likely differ from TCR repertoires in blood. Compared with non-shared clonotypes, clonotypes shared by all four sorted-subset donors had higher generation probabilities. Rarefaction of sorted-subset datasets indicated incomplete sequencing despite the large sequencing depth. Pairwise subsampling indicated that sequencing depth was expected to affect the degree of clonotype sharing among donors.

This clone was picked up one time. The antigen this receptor binds is unknown. No base quality values were provided; no much bigger clone lies one nucleotide off. Other DNA sequences in the same sample also yield this CDR3. The CDR3 covers 15 residues, taking in both the cysteine and the phenylalanine. Of the read, only the CDR3 DNA is kept; its 45 bases are in frame from base 1. Relative to germline, V is 0 bases shorter and J is 1 base shorter, with 12 bases between their ends. As encoded in the germline V gene (reference sequence), CDR1 is GTSNPN while CDR2 is SVGIG. Using the deep immunoSEQ assay, TCR CDR3 regions were amplified from genomic DNA by multiplex PCR. Genomic DNA extracted from each cell subset was distributed evenly over all wells of several immunoSEQ 96-well plates, and each plate served as one replicate. For sorted subsets, 200 to 250 ng of genomic DNA, equivalent to tens of thousands of T cell genomes, went into each replicate PCR. Purified libraries were measured with a Qubit 3.0 fluorometer, size-checked on a Bioanalyzer 2100, and measured again with the KAPA Library Quantification kit. Each immunoSEQ 96-well plate was sequenced on its own single-read 150-cycle Illumina NextSeq 550 flow cell. From the authors' description of their analysis: Because the immunoSEQ output held only junctional sequences and lacked quality scores, the filtering could not match the filtering applied to full-length reads. Sequences were annotated with PyIR, a Python wrapper for IgBLAST v1.9, using IMGT germline references to assign V/J genes and CDR3. Reads with weak V/J assignments (E-value above 1e-6), missing CDR3, stop codons, out-of-frame junctions, or ambiguous translated residues were removed. V3J clonotypes were defined as sequences sharing an identical inferred V gene, J gene, and CDR3 amino acid sequence. Percentage overlap between repertoires was computed as shared unique clonotypes divided by the size of the smaller repertoire. Three approaches were used to assess repertoire richness: RTK rarefaction, the Chao1 estimator, and Recon v2.1 estimates of unobserved clonotypes. Generation probabilities for all TCRbeta clonotypes obtained by the gDNA method from a handful of donors were computed using OLGA. TCRdb's version of the immuneACCESS table is confined to in-frame rearrangements and falls short of the full clone set. An unresolved V gene accounts for under half of the shortfall where checked; the remainder is of unknown origin. That table furnishes V, J and clone size, whereas the DNA furnished D and trimming. The sample table lists about 2.3 million clones, approximately 95% of them with a count of one. Together, the top ten hold about 0.41% of the sample.

Healthy HIV-negative adults with no recently reported acute infections or vaccinations were included as donors. All donors were Caucasian adults living in Nashville, Tennessee, USA. CD4+ T cells were enriched by magnetic negative selection, after which naive cells were positively selected on CD45RA and the negative fraction was taken as the memory subset. After blood collection by leukapheresis, PBMCs were isolated using Ficoll-Histopaque density gradient centrifugation and then cryopreserved in the vapor phase of liquid nitrogen. Purity and quantity of every magnetically sorted T cell population were checked by analytical flow cytometry. Genomic DNA was isolated from each sorted fraction and quantified by UV absorbance on a Nanodrop 2000c.

This clonotype was sampled from a man between 18 and 35 years old in good health. Some clones in this sample may be carry-over from other donors' samples. The source material was naive CD4+ T cells from PBMCs. The label giving this sample's cell subset or site can be read as: CD45RA+ positively selected. The rearranged segments are TRBV30 and TRBJ2-5; a tentative D match to TRBD2 spans 5 bases. The bases read TGTGCCTGGAGTGTGGGCCGGGGTCTCCAAGAGACCCAGTACTTC. It specifies CAWSVGRGLQETQYF.